Shown below are 25 T cell receptor beta chains from a single sample sequenced in a study of T-cell reconstitution after alpha-beta-depleted transplantation in children. Unique molecular identifiers were built into the TCRbeta library. TCRdb ran MiXCR on the PCR reads and lists one entry per CDR3 protein. Of a few hundred thousand distinct CDR3 sequences detected, 27% appear once; the ten largest clones hold less than 40%. Material: PBMCs, obtained before TCRalphabeta/CD19-depleted stem cell transplant. The receptors were sampled from a boy in the first two years of life with Wiskott-Aldrich syndrome, due to receive a stem cell transplant.

The sample holds a few counts of this clonotype. This chain connects TRBV12-3 or TRBV12-4 to TRBJ2-1, with D tentatively TRBD1 (6 bases). This CDR3 region has 11 residues. Between the trimmed V and J ends, which lost 7 bases and 9 bases, there was a span of 10 bases. The CDR3 DNA sequence: TGTGCCAGCATCCTAGGGGGTGAGCAGTTCTTC. Its protein is CASILGGEQFF.

The chain carries TRBV18 and TRBJ2-5; TRBD2 agrees at 12 bases. Germline CDR1 reads KGHSH; CDR2 reads LQKENI. V gave up 0 bases and J gave up 7 bases; unmatched junction bases: 3. The CDR3 totals 15 residues. In DNA, the CDR3 is TGTGCCAGCTCACCACCGACTAGCGGGAGCGGGACCCAGTACTTC. Its protein product is CASSPPTSGSGTQYF.

This chain connects TRBV24-1 to TRBJ2-3; no clear D. The germline V and J ends were trimmed by 3 bases and 6 bases, with 18 bases remaining between them. This CDR3 spans 16 amino acids. The germline gives CDR1 KGHDR, CDR2 SFDVKD. CDR3: CATSDPVPGISDTQYF. The CDR3 DNA reads TGTGCCACCAGTGATCCCGTCCCAGGCATTTCCGATACGCAGTATTTT.

This clonotype has a count of ten or more. This chain links TRBV2 with TRBJ2-7, with D possibly matching TRBD1 (5 bases). Trimming took off 4 bases at V and 4 bases at J, with 5 bases between the two ends. Germline V gene lookup returns CDR1 SNHLY and CDR2 FYNNEI. The CDR3 runs to 11 residues. The CDR3 spells CASSAGYEQYF. The DNA of the CDR3 is TGTGCCAGCAGTGCAGGGTACGAGCAGTACTTC.

The J gene is TRBJ1-2, the V gene TRBV6-5; a weak D match, TRBD1 (5 bases). V was shortened by 3 bases and J by 0 bases, with 8 bases between the two germline ends. The length of the CDR3 is 14 residues. Per the germline V gene, CDR1 is MNHEY and CDR2 is SVGAGI. As DNA, the CDR3 is TGTGCCAGCAGTTATTCGACAGCTAACTATGGCTACACCTTC. Amino acid sequence: CASSYSTANYGYTF.

The chain carries TRBV5-1 and TRBJ1-2; D gene unclear. This CDR3 spans 14 amino acids. Germline assignment: CDR1 SGHRS and CDR2 YFSETQ. V was clipped by 0 bases and J by 8 bases, with 14 bases between them. The CDR3 DNA is TGCGCCAGCAGCTTGGCCGGAAATCTGGAGGGCTACACCTTC. Its protein product is CASSLAGNLEGYTF. The full variable domain, its missing parts supplied by reference TRBV5-1 and TRBJ1-2, is KAGVTQTPRYLIKTRGQQVTLSCSPISGHRSVSWYQQTPGQGLQFLFEYFSETQRNKGNFPGRFSGRQFSNSRSEMNVSTLELGDSALYLCASSLAGNLEGYTFGSGTRLTVV.

The gene calls are TRBV4-1 and TRBJ1-1, with 8 bases matching TRBD1. In germline, CDR1 is MGHRA, CDR2 YSYEKL. The CDR3 is made up of 17 amino acids. Losses at the gene ends were 3 bases for V and 0 bases for J; bases not matched to a gene: 9. This CDR3 reads CASSHSPGTGLNTEAFF. The DNA of the CDR3 is TGCGCCAGCAGCCACAGTCCCGGGACAGGATTGAACACTGAAGCTTTCTTT.

This clonotype was detected a few times. The CDR3 coding sequence is TGTGCCAGCAGCCTCGGGACCTCAGGGGGTTATGAAAAACTGTTTTTT. This gives the protein CASSLGTSGGYEKLFF. The genes are TRBV11-2 and TRBJ1-4; 7 positions agree with TRBD1. This CDR3 has 16 residues. Germline CDR1 and CDR2: SGHAT and FQNNGV. V lost 5 bases, J lost 6 bases, and 12 bases stayed unmatched.

In this sample, this clonotype turned up a few times. This chain uses TRBV5-1 with TRBJ2-4; D is unclear. The ends were cut back, 0 bases at V and 6 bases at J, with 10 bases in the middle. Germline lookup yields CDR1 SGHRS and CDR2 YFSETQ. This CDR3 has 14 amino acids. The CDR3 DNA follows: TGCGCCAGCAGCTTGGGAGCCGTCGGAAACATTCAGTACTTC. It translates to CASSLGAVGNIQYF.

This sequence joins TRBV25-1 and TRBJ2-1; 13 positions match TRBD2. Trimming at V came to 3 bases and at J to 6 bases, leaving 5 bases not matched to a gene. Germline V CDR1 and CDR2: MGHDK, SYGVNS. The length of the CDR3 is 16 residues. The CDR3 DNA follows: TGTGCCAGCAGTGAGCCGGGACTAGCGGGAACCAATGAGCAGTTCTTC. Amino acids: CASSEPGLAGTNEQFF.

This clonotype came up a few times. The chain carries TRBV6-7 and TRBJ2-7; a possible D gene is TRBD2 (6 bases). TRBV6-7 is marked as an open reading frame, function uncertain. Trimming shortened V by 2 bases and J by 0 bases, and 8 bases separated the two germline ends. The CDR3 has 14 residues. CDR3 amino acids: CASSYAGPSYEQYF. In nucleotides, the CDR3 is TGTGCCAGCAGTTACGCGGGGCCCTCCTACGAGCAGTACTTC.

This chain uses TRBV5-1 with TRBJ2-7, with D tentatively TRBD2 (5 bases). Germline V gives CDR1 SGHRS, CDR2 YFSETQ. Trimming shortened V by 0 bases and J by 2 bases, and 9 bases separated the two germline ends. The CDR3 covers 14 residues. CDR3 sequence (DNA): TGCGCCAGCAGCTTGGATGGGAGCCCCTACGAGCAGTACTTC. Translated: CASSLDGSPYEQYF.

This clonotype was seen a few times. The chain uses TRBV20-1 and TRBJ1-5; 7 positions match TRBD1. Germline V CDR1 and CDR2: DFQATT, SNEGSKA (reference sequence). CDR3 length equals 18 residues. The ends lost 0 bases at V and 4 bases at J; junction bases unmatched: 15. The DNA for the CDR3 is TGCAGTGCTAGAGAAGGCGGCAGGGGGTTAGAAAGGAATCAGCCCCAGCATTTT. Translating gives CSAREGGRGLERNQPQHF.

The chain has TRBV2 and TRBJ2-7; D ambiguous. This CDR3 region has 16 residues. CDR1 SNHLY and CDR2 FYNNEI come from the germline V gene. The ends were cut back, 3 bases at V and 0 bases at J, with 15 bases in the middle. The CDR3 is CASSDLRTDSSYEQYF. The CDR3 bases are TGTGCCAGCAGTGATTTAAGGACCGATTCCTCCTACGAGCAGTACTTC.

The V and J genes are TRBV3-1 and TRBJ2-1; 9 bases line up with TRBD2. Germline V CDR1 and CDR2: LGHDT, YNNKEL (reference sequence). The trim removed 6 bases at V and 7 bases at J, leaving 19 bases unmatched. This CDR3 is 18 amino acids long. CDR3 DNA sequence: TGTGCCAGCAGTTTTTCCCGGGCTAGCGGGAAGATTTGGAATGAGCAGTTCTTC. Translating gives CASSFSRASGKIWNEQFF.

This clonotype was observed a few times. The rearrangement uses TRBV6-1 and TRBJ2-7, with a tentative D call TRBD2 (5 bases). Germline CDR1 MNHNS, CDR2 SASEGT. CDR3 length: 14 residues. This chain's CDR3 is CASSEALRLALNYV. DNA for the CDR3: TGTGCCAGCAGTGAAGCGCTTCGGCTAGCTCTGAATTATGTC.

The chain joins TRBV9 to TRBJ2-3, with a tentative D call TRBD2 (6 bases). Germline CDR1 is SGDLS and CDR2 is YYNGEE. Trimming removed 2 bases from V and 1 base from J, with 11 bases in between. The CDR3 totals 15 residues. The DNA for the CDR3 is TGTGCCAGCAGCGTGGCGGGAACGGGCACAGATACGCAGTATTTT. It codes for CASSVAGTGTDTQYF.

This clonotype was seen once. The chain uses TRBV28 and TRBJ1-2; TRBD1 aligns across 8 bases. This CDR3 is 15 amino acids long. From germline, CDR1 is MDHEN and CDR2 SYDVKM. Unmatched junction bases numbered 6, after V lost 4 bases and J lost 2 bases. The CDR3 nucleotides are TGTGCCAGCAGTTCACAGGGGGAAAGCAACTATGGCTACACCTTC. Its translation is CASSSQGESNYGYTF.

The CDR3 DNA is TGTGCCAGCAGCGTAGGTGATAGCGGGAGATGGGAGCAGTACTTC. It is translated as CASSVGDSGRWEQYF. This chain connects TRBV9 to TRBJ2-7; 9 nucleotides align to TRBD2. The CDR3 loop spans 15 amino acids. After removal of 0 bases from V and 7 bases from J, the junction contained 8 bases not matched to a gene. CDR1 and CDR2 (germline): SGDLS, YYNGEE.

The chain recombines TRBV12-3 or TRBV12-4 with TRBJ2-7, with D maybe TRBD2 (6 bases). With 2 bases removed from V and 2 bases from J, the gap between germline ends came to 10 bases. The CDR3 extends over 14 amino acids. This CDR3 reads CASSLLALAYEQYF. In DNA, the CDR3 is TGTGCCAGCAGTTTACTAGCGCTAGCCTACGAGCAGTACTTC.

The gene calls are TRBV12-3 or TRBV12-4 and TRBJ2-6; tentatively, D is TRBD2 (6 bases). CDR3 size: 19 residues. Trimming cost V 7 bases and J 0 bases, with 22 bases left between them. The CDR3 sequence is CASTFGGRAFVSGANVLTF. The CDR3 DNA follows: TGTGCCAGCACCTTCGGGGGTAGGGCTTTCGTCTCTGGGGCCAACGTCCTGACTTTC.

The V call is TRBV6-2 or TRBV6-3, the J call TRBJ2-7; D is unclear. CDR3 length equals 12 residues. Deletions cut 6 bases from V and 3 bases from J, with 9 bases between. Germline values: CDR1 MNHEY, CDR2 SVGEGT. Here the CDR3 DNA reads TGTGCCAGCAGCCAACTGGGCTACGAGCAGTACTTC. Translation: CASSQLGYEQYF.

This sequence joins TRBV7-9 and TRBJ1-4, with a tentative D call TRBD1 (5 bases). This CDR3 has 17 amino acids. Germline V CDR1 and CDR2: SEHNR, FQNEAQ (reference sequence). V shed 5 bases and J shed 4 bases, with 20 bases lying between them. CDR3 sequence: CASSGRGLGRINEKLFF. In DNA form, the CDR3 reads TGTGCCAGCAGCGGAAGGGGTTTAGGGCGAATTAATGAAAAACTGTTTTTT.

In its sample, this clonotype was seen a few times. The chain carries TRBV4-2 and TRBJ2-1; TRBD2 agrees at 7 bases. This CDR3 spans 14 amino acids. Germline values: CDR1 LGHNA, CDR2 YNFKEQ. J gave up 5 bases and V 2 bases, and 3 bases lay outside the gene matches. The CDR3 reads CASSQPSGHNEQFF. DNA for the CDR3: TGTGCCAGCAGCCAACCTAGCGGACACAATGAGCAGTTCTTC.

V usage is TRBV7-8 and J usage is TRBJ2-1; TRBD1 agrees at 8 bases. Germline CDR1 is SGHVS and CDR2 is FQNEAQ. J was trimmed by 1 base and V by 1 base; bases with no gene match: 9. There are 18 residues in the CDR3. The CDR3 here is CASSLGTLQGVSYNEQFF. CDR3 coding DNA: TGTGCCAGCAGCTTAGGAACCCTACAGGGGGTATCCTACAATGAGCAGTTCTTC.